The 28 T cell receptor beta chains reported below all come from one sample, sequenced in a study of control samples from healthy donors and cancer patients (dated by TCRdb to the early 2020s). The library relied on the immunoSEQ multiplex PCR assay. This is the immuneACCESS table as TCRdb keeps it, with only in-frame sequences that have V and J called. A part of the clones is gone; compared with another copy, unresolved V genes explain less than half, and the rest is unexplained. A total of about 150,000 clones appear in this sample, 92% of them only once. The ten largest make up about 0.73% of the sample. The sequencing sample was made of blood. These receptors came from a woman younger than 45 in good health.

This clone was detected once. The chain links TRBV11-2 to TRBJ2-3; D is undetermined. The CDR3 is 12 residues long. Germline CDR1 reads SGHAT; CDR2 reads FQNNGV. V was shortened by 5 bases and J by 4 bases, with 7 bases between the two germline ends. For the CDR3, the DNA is TGTGCCAGCAGCCCCCGCGCAGATACGCAGTATTTT. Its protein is CASSPRADTQYF.

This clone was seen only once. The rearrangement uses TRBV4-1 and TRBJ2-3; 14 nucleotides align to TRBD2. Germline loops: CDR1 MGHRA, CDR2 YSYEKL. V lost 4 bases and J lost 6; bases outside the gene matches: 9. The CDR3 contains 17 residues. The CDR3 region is CASSPQGLAGVGDTQYF. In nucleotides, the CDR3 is TGCGCCAGCAGCCCCCAGGGACTAGCGGGAGTGGGGGATACGCAGTATTTT.

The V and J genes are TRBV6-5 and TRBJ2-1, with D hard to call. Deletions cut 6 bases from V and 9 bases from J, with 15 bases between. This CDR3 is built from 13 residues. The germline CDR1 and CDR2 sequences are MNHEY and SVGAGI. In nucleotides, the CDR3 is TGTGCCAGCAGCCCGGACCGGTGGAGTGAGCAGTTCTTC. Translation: CASSPDRWSEQFF.

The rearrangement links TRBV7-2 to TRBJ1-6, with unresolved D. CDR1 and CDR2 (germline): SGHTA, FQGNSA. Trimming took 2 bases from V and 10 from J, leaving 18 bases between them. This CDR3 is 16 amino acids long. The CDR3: CASSLQAERVGSPLHF. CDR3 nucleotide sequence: TGTGCCAGCAGCTTACAGGCCGAGAGGGTAGGATCACCCCTCCACTTT.

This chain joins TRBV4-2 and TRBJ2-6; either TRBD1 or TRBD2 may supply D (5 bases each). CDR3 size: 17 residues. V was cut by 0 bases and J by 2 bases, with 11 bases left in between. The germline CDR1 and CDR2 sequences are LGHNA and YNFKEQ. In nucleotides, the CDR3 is TGTGCCAGCAGCCAAGATGAGGGGAAAACTGGGGCCAACGTCCTGACTTTC. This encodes CASSQDEGKTGANVLTF.

This CDR3 reads CASSLGTGRRNEQFF. CDR3 nucleotides: TGTGCCAGCAGCCTTGGGACAGGGAGGAGGAATGAGCAGTTCTTC. The gene calls are TRBV7-9 and TRBJ2-1; 9 bases agree with TRBD1. CDR1 SEHNR and CDR2 FQNEAQ come from the germline V gene (reference sequence). CDR3 size: 15 residues. The V and J ends lost 5 bases and 7 bases, in that order; junction bases with no gene match: 9. Together with reference TRBV7-9 and TRBJ2-1, the CDR3 gives the full variable domain: DTGVSQNPRHKITKRGQNVTFRCDPISEHNRLYWYRQTLGQGPEFLTYFQNEAQLEKSRLLSDRFSAERPKGSFSTLEIQRTEQGDSAMYLCASSLGTGRRNEQFFGPGTRLTVL.

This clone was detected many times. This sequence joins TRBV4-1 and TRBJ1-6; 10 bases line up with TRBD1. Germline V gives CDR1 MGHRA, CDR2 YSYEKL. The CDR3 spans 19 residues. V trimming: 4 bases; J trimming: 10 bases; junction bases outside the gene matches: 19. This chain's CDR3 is CASSPIGTPGQGMISPLHF. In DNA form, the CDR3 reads TGCGCCAGCAGCCCCATAGGGACTCCGGGACAGGGGATGATCTCACCCCTCCACTTT.

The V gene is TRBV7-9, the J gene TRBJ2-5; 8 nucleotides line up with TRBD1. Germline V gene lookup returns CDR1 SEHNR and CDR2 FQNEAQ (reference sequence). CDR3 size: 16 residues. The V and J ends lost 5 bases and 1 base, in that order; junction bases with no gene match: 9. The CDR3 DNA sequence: TGTGCCAGCAGCGCCTACAGGGGGATGGGCCAAGAGACCCAGTACTTC. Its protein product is CASSAYRGMGQETQYF.

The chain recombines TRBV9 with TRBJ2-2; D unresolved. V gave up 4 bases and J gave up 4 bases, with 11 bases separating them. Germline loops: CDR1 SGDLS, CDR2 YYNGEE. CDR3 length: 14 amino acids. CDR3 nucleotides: TGTGCCAGCAGCACAGAACTGGGCACCGGGGAGCTGTTTTTT. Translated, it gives CASSTELGTGELFF.

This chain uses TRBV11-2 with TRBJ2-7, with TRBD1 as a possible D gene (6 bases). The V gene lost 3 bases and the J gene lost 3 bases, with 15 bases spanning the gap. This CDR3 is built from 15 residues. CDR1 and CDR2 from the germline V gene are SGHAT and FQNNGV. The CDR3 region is CASSFTGTFNYEQYF. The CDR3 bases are TGTGCCAGCAGCTTCACCGGGACATTCAACTACGAGCAGTACTTC.

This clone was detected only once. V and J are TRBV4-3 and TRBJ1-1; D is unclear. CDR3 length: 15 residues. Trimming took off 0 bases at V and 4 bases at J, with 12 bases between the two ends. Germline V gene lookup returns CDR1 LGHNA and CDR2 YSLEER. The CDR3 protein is CASSQELFSATEAFF. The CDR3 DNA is TGCGCCAGCAGCCAAGAACTTTTTTCGGCCACTGAAGCTTTCTTT.

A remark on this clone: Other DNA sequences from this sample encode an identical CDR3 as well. The CDR3 DNA reads as TGTGCCAGCAGCTTGCCGGGAAACTATGGCTACACCTTC. This sequence encodes CASSLPGNYGYTF. The V and J genes are TRBV5-6 and TRBJ1-2; D is unresolved. CDR1 and CDR2 (germline): SGHDT, YYEEEE. There are 13 residues in the CDR3. Trimming stripped 1 base from V and 2 bases from J, with 6 bases between.

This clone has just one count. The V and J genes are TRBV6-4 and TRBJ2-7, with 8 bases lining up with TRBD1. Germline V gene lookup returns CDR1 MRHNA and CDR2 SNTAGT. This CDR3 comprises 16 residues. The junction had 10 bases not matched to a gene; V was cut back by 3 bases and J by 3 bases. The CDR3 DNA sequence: TGTGCCAGCAGTGAAGGGGCGCCAGGGGGCGACTACGAGCAGTACTTC. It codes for CASSEGAPGGDYEQYF.

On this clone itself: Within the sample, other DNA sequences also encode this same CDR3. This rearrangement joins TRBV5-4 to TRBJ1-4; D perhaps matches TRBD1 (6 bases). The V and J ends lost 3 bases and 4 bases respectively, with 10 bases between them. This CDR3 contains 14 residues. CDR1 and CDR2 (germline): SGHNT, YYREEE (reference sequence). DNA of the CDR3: TGTGCCAGCAGCTCCAGGGGTGGTAATGAAAAACTGTTTTTT. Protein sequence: CASSSRGGNEKLFF.

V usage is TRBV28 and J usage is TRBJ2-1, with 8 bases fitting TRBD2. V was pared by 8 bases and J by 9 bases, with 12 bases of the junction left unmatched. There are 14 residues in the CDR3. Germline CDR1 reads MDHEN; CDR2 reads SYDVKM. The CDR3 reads CASVGVREAGEQFF. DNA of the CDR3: TGTGCCAGCGTGGGGGTGCGGGAGGCTGGTGAGCAGTTCTTC.

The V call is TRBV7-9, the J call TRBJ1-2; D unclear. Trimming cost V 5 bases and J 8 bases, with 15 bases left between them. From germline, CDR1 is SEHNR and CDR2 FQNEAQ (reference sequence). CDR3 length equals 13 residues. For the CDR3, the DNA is TGTGCCAGCAGCCCCTCCACCCTACAGGGCTACACCTTC. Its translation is CASSPSTLQGYTF.

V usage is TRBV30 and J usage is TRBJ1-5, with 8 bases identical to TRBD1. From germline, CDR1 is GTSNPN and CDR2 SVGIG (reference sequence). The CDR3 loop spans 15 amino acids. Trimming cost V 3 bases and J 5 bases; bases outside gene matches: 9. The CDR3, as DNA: TGTGCCTGGAGCGTCGGACAGGGAAGGTATCAGCCCCAGCATTTT. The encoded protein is CAWSVGQGRYQPQHF. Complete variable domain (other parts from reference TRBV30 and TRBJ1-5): SQTIHQWPATLVQPVGSPLSLECTVEGTSNPNLYWYRQAAGRGLQLLFYSVGIGQISSEVPQNLSASRPQDRQFILSSKKLLLSDSGFYLCAWSVGQGRYQPQHFGDGTRLSIL.

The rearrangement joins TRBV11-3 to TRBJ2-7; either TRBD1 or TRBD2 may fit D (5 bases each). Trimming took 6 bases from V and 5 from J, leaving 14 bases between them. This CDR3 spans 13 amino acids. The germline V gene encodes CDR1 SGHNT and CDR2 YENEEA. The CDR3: CASSTGTGHEQYF. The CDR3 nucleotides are TGTGCCAGCAGTACCGGGACGGGACACGAGCAGTACTTC.

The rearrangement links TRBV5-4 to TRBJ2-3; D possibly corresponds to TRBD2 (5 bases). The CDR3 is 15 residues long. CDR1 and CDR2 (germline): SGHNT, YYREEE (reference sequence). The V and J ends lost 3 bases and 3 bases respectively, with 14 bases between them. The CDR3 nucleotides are TGTGCCAGCAGCTCATCCCTAGCTGGGACAGATACGCAGTATTTT. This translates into CASSSSLAGTDTQYF.

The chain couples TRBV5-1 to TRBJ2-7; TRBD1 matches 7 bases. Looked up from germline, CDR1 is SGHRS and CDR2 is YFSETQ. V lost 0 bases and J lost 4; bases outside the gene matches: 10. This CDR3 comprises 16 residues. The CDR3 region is CASSLELSGRGYEQYF. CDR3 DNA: TGCGCCAGCAGCTTGGAATTGTCGGGCAGGGGGTACGAGCAGTACTTC.

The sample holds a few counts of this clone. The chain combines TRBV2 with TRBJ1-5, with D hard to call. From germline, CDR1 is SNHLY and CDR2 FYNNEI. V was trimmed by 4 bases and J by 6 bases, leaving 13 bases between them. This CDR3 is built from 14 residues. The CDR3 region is CASSGEAQSQPQHF. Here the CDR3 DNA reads TGTGCCAGCAGTGGTGAGGCGCAAAGTCAGCCCCAGCATTTT.

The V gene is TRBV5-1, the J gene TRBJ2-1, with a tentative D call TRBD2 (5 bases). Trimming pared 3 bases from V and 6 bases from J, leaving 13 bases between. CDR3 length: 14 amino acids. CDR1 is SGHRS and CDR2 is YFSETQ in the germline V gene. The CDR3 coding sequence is TGCGCCAGCAGCTCGGACGGGATGGGCAATGAGCAGTTCTTC. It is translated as CASSSDGMGNEQFF. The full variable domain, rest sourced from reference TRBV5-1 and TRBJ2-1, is KAGVTQTPRYLIKTRGQQVTLSCSPISGHRSVSWYQQTPGQGLQFLFEYFSETQRNKGNFPGRFSGRQFSNSRSEMNVSTLELGDSALYLCASSSDGMGNEQFFGPGTRLTVL.

The CDR3 bases are TGCAGTGCTAGTCCTAGCGGGAGGTCCGGGGAGCTGTTTTTT. Amino acids: CSASPSGRSGELFF. V usage is TRBV20-1 and J usage is TRBJ2-2; 11 bases are a match to TRBD2. With V trimmed by 3 bases and J by 6 bases, 3 bases remained unmatched. Germline V gene data show CDR1 as DFQATT and CDR2 as SNEGSKA (reference sequence). The CDR3 extends over 14 amino acids.

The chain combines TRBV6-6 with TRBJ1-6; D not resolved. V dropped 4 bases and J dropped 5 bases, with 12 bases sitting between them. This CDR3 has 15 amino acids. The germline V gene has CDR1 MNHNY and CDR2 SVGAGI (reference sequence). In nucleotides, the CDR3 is TGTGCCAGCAGTTCGGGTCAGACTAATAATTCACCCCTCCACTTT. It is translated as CASSSGQTNNSPLHF.

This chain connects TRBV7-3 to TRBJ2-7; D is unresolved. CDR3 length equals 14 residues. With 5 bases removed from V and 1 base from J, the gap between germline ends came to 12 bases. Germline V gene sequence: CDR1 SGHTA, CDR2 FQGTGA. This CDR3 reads CASSPFHSSYEQYF. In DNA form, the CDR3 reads TGTGCCAGCAGCCCCTTCCACTCTTCCTACGAGCAGTACTTC.

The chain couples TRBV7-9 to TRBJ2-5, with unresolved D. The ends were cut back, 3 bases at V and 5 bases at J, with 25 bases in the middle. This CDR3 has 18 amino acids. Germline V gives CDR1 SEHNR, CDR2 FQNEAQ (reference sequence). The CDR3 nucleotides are TGTGCCAGCAGCTTCTCTGTTGCGTCTGTCACTGGTGGGGAGACCCAGTACTTC. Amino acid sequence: CASSFSVASVTGGETQYF. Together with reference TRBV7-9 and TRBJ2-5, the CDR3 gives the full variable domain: DTGVSQNPRHKITKRGQNVTFRCDPISEHNRLYWYRQTLGQGPEFLTYFQNEAQLEKSRLLSDRFSAERPKGSFSTLEIQRTEQGDSAMYLCASSFSVASVTGGETQYFGPGTRLLVL.

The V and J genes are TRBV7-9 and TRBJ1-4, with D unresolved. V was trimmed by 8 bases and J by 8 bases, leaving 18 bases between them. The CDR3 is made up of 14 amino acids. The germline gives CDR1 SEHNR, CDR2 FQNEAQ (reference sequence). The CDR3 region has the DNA TGTGCCAGCGGGTCCTTGGGTCGAGGGGAAAAACTGTTTTTT. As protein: CASGSLGRGEKLFF.

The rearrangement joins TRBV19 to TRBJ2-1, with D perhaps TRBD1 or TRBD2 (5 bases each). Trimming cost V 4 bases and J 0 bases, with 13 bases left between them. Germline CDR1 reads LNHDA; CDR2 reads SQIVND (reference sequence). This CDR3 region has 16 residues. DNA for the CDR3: TGTGCCAGTAGTAGGGGGAGACGGAGCTCCTACAATGAGCAGTTCTTC. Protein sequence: CASSRGRRSSYNEQFF.